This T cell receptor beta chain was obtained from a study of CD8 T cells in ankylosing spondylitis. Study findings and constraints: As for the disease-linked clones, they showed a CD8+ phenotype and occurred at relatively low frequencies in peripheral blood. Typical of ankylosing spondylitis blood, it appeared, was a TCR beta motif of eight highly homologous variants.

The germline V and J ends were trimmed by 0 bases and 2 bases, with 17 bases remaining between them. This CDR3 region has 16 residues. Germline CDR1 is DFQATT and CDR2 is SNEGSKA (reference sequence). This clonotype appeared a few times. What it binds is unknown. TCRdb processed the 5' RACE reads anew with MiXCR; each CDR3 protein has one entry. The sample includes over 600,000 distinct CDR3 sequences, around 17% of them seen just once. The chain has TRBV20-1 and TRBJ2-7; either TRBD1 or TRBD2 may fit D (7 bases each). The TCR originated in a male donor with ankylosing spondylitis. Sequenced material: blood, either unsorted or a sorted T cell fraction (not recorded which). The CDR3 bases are TGCAGTGCTAGAGAAAGGGGGAGGGGGCCTACCTACGAGCAGTACTTC. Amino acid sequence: CSARERGRGPTYEQYF.